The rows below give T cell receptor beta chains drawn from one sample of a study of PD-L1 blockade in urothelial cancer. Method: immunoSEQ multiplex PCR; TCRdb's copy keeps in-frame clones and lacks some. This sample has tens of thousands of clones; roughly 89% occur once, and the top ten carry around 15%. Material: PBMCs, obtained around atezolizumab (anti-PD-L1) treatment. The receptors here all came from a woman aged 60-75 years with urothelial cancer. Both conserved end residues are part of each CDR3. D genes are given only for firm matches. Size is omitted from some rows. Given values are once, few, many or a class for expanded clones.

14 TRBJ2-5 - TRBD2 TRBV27 CASSSDSGRETQYF TGTGCCAGCAGTTCGGATAGCGGGAGAGAGACCCAGTACTTC
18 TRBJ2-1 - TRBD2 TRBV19 CASRGTSGRPGSYNEQFF TGTGCCAGTAGAGGGACTAGCGGGAGGCCCGGCTCCTACAATGAGCAGTTCTTC
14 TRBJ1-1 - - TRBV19 CASSTGPGGTEAFF TGTGCCAGTAGTACCGGACCGGGGGGAACTGAAGCTTTCTTT
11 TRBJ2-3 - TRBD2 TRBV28 CASSGVLSQYF TGTGCCAGTAGCGGGGTTTTATCGCAGTATTTT
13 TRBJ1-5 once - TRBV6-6 CASSSQGNQPQHF TGTGCCAGCAGTTCGCAGGGTAATCAGCCCCAGCATTTT
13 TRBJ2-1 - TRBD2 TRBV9 CASSAQTSDEQFF TGTGCCAGCAGCGCGCAGACTAGCGATGAGCAGTTCTTC
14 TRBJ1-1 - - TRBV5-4 CASSLETAIPEAFF TGTGCCAGCAGCTTGGAGACAGCGATCCCTGAAGCTTTCTTT
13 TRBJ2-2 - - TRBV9 CASSPEGPGELFF TGTGCCAGCAGTCCAGAGGGTCCCGGGGAGCTGTTTTTT
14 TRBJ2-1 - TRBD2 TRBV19 CAKNRTSGRNEQFF TGTGCCAAGAACCGGACTAGCGGGAGGAATGAGCAGTTCTTC
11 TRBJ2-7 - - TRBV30 CAWEIVYEQYF TGTGCCTGGGAGATAGTCTACGAGCAGTACTTC
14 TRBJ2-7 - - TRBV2 CASSEVGGTGREYF TGTGCCAGCAGTGAAGTGGGGGGAACGGGAAGGGAGTACTTC
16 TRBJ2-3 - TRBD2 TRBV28 CAISYTSGSKADTQYF TGTGCCATCTCGTATACTAGCGGGAGTAAAGCAGATACGCAGTATTTT
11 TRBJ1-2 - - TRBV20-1 CSARPSYGYTF TGCAGTGCTAGACCATCCTATGGCTACACCTTC
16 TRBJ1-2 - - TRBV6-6 CASSYSQTPSRYGYTF TGTGCCAGCAGTTACTCGCAGACACCCAGTCGCTATGGCTACACCTTC
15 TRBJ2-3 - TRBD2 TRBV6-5 CASSYTSGSRDTQYF TGTGCCAGCAGTTACACTAGCGGGAGTCGAGATACGCAGTATTTT
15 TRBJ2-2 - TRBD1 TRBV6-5 CASSYQGANTGELFF TGTGCCAGCAGTTACCAGGGGGCTAACACCGGGGAGCTGTTTTTT
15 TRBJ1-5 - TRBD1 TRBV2 CASSRRTGAAEPQHF TGTGCCAGCAGTCGGAGGACAGGGGCCGCCGAGCCCCAGCATTTT
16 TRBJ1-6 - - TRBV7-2 CASSLGSSSYNSPLHF TGTGCCAGCAGCTTAGGATCGAGCTCCTATAATTCACCCCTCCACTTT
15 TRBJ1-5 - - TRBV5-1 CASSLLPGVDQPQHF TGCGCCAGCAGCCTCCTCCCAGGGGTTGATCAGCCCCAGCATTTT